This T cell receptor (beta chain) comes out of a study of blood T cells in healthy people across ages. Germline CDR1 is DFQATT and CDR2 is SNEGSKA (reference sequence). The CDR3 covers 14 residues. V dropped 6 bases and J dropped 2; count of bases not matched to a gene: 7. Primers used in a second PCR of about 7 to 12 cycles were a sample-barcoded 5' primer and a J-beta primer mix. TCRdb called the 5' RACE reads again in MiXCR, with one record for every CDR3 protein. Of 1.5 million to 1.8 million distinct CDR3 sequences in the sample, 35% to 45% were seen once. The clonotype comes from a woman younger than 35 in good health. The chain combines TRBV20-1 with TRBJ2-3; 8 nucleotides line up with TRBD2. The sequenced sample consisted of blood. The CDR3 loop is CSAAPGLVTDTQYF. CDR3 sequence (DNA): TGCAGTGCAGCCCCGGGACTAGTCACAGATACGCAGTATTTT.